This TCR beta chain was identified during a study of cytomegalovirus exposure and HLA in healthy donors. Overall study: According to later analysis, the same platform produced the 100 to 150 validation and several hundred first-cohort repertoires.

Note on this clone: The antigen remains unidentified.

Study results and caveats: Most sequenced TCRs were rare (though some public TCRs occurred in many donors). Investigators reported 150 to 200 TCR beta chains as tied to cytomegalovirus. It was reportedly the case that the classifier diagnosed cytomegalovirus status with high specificity and sensitivity.

This table comes from immunoSEQ multiplex PCR, and its TCRdb copy is limited to in-frame clones, with some not included. Of about 160,000 clones in the sample, about 90% were seen once. Germline assignment: CDR1 SEHNR and CDR2 FQNEAQ (reference sequence). CDR3 size: 17 residues. V dropped 5 bases and J dropped 6; count of bases not matched to a gene: 9. Material: PBMCs. The V gene is TRBV7-9, the J gene TRBJ2-1, with 14 bases fitting TRBD2. This TCR was sampled from a man aged 18 to 29 in good health and CMV-seropositive. CDR3 nucleotide sequence: TGTGCCAGCAGCACCAGCCCCGGACTAGCGGGAGGCAATGAGCAGTTCTTC. Its protein is CASSTSPGLAGGNEQFF.